One and the same sample provided the 24 T cell receptor beta chains below, sequenced in a study of T cell repertoires in ileal Crohn's disease. Clones were read by immunoSEQ multiplex PCR, and TCRdb kept only the in-frame ones, dropping some. The sample lists roughly 13,000 clones, approximately 90% occurring once. The sequencing input was ileal tissue. Every receptor here comes from an adult with Crohn's disease.

This chain links TRBV5-1 with TRBJ2-7; 7 bases are shared with TRBD1. The junction had 12 bases not matched to a gene; V was cut back by 9 bases and J by 3 bases. The germline V gene encodes CDR1 SGHRS and CDR2 YFSETQ. This CDR3 is 14 amino acids long. The DNA of the CDR3 is TGCGCCACCTCAGGACAGGCCCCCTTCTACGAGCAGTACTTC. As protein: CATSGQAPFYEQYF.

The rearrangement links TRBV7-3 to TRBJ2-1; 10 positions match TRBD2. The CDR3 length is 19 residues. The junction had 18 bases not matched to a gene; V was cut back by 1 base and J by 9 bases. Germline V lookup: CDR1 SGHTA, CDR2 FQGTGA. In nucleotides, the CDR3 is TGTGCCAGCAGCTTAAACCCCATATTGGGACTAGCGTTAGGTCGTGAGCAGTTCTTC. It specifies CASSLNPILGLALGREQFF.

As DNA, the CDR3 is TGCGCCAGCAGCATAGACAGCGGGGGAAGCTATGGCTACACCTTC. Translation gives CASSIDSGGSYGYTF. This chain uses TRBV5-1 with TRBJ1-2; possibly TRBD1 for D (5 bases). In germline, CDR1 is SGHRS, CDR2 YFSETQ. V lost 4 bases to trimming and J lost 4 bases, with 17 bases between them. This CDR3 comprises 15 residues.

The V and J genes are TRBV7-8 and TRBJ2-3; 11 bases are shared with TRBD2. CDR3 length equals 20 residues. Trimming took 1 base from V and 6 from J; bases not matched to a gene: 18. Germline-derived CDR1 and CDR2 are SGHVS and FQNEAQ. CDR3 sequence (DNA): TGTGCCAGCAGCTTAGTTTGGCTAGCGGGGGGAACATCTTTGGGGGATACGCAGTATTTT. Residues: CASSLVWLAGGTSLGDTQYF.

The chain employs TRBV7-9 and TRBJ1-1; D gene unclear. V lost 8 bases, J lost 1 base, and 11 bases lay in between. CDR1 is SEHNR, CDR2 FQNEAQ, per germline (reference sequence). The CDR3 extends over 13 amino acids. CDR3 nucleotides: TGTGCCAGCGTTTTAAGGAGGAACACTGAAGCTTTCTTT. This sequence encodes CASVLRRNTEAFF. The whole variable domain, filled in from reference TRBV7-9 and TRBJ1-1, reads DTGVSQNPRHKITKRGQNVTFRCDPISEHNRLYWYRQTLGQGPEFLTYFQNEAQLEKSRLLSDRFSAERPKGSFSTLEIQRTEQGDSAMYLCASVLRRNTEAFFGQGTRLTVV.

The chain employs TRBV7-8 and TRBJ1-3; D not certain. The CDR3 runs 12 residues. Germline V gives CDR1 SGHVS, CDR2 FQNEAQ. Between the trimmed V and J ends, which lost 3 bases and 4 bases, there was a span of 4 bases. CDR3 coding DNA: TGTGCCAGCAGCTTTCCGGGAAACACCATATATTTT. The encoded protein is CASSFPGNTIYF.

V gene TRBV2 combines with J gene TRBJ2-5, with D unclear. V gave up 3 bases and J gave up 5 bases, with 7 bases separating them. The CDR3 has 12 residues. Germline-derived CDR1 and CDR2 are SNHLY and FYNNEI. In DNA form, the CDR3 reads TGTGCCAGCAGTGAGGAGAGTGAGACCCAGTACTTC. Amino acid sequence: CASSEESETQYF.

There are a few counts of this clone. The V call is TRBV4-1, the J call TRBJ2-5; D perhaps matches TRBD2 (7 bases). Germline V lookup: CDR1 MGHRA, CDR2 YSYEKL. Deletions cut 0 bases from V and 5 bases from J, with 13 bases between. This CDR3 region has 15 residues. The CDR3 DNA reads as TGCGCCAGCAGCCAAGAGAGGGGGGGAACGGAGACCCAGTACTTC. Translation gives CASSQERGGTETQYF.

V gene TRBV5-1 combines with J gene TRBJ2-6; D possibly corresponds to TRBD2 (5 bases). The CDR3 loop spans 16 amino acids. The germline CDR1 and CDR2 sequences are SGHRS and YFSETQ. Trimming took off 0 bases at V and 0 bases at J, with 7 bases between the two ends. CDR3 residues: CASSLDGNSGANVLTF. The CDR3 coding sequence is TGCGCCAGCAGCTTGGACGGGAACTCTGGGGCCAACGTCCTGACTTTC.

The chain is built from TRBV28 and TRBJ2-1, with 13 positions matching TRBD2. With 5 bases clipped from V and 4 bases from J, the junction kept 2 bases outside the gene matches. Looked up from germline, CDR1 is MDHEN and CDR2 is SYDVKM. This CDR3 is built from 15 residues. For the CDR3, the DNA is TGTGCCAGCAGTGAGGGACTAGCGGGATACAATGAGCAGTTCTTC. Its protein is CASSEGLAGYNEQFF.

The table lists this clone with a few counts. The chain is built from TRBV4-1 and TRBJ2-7; a weak D match, TRBD2 (5 bases). The CDR3 is made up of 17 amino acids. Germline CDR1 is MGHRA and CDR2 is YSYEKL. V was cut by 0 bases and J by 4 bases, with 19 bases left in between. CDR3 sequence (DNA): TGCGCCAGCAGCCAAGAAAGAGCGGCGGCATCCCCTTACGAGCAGTACTTC. Its protein product is CASSQERAAASPYEQYF.

The chain combines TRBV5-1 with TRBJ2-2; no reliable D call. The germline gives CDR1 SGHRS, CDR2 YFSETQ. The CDR3 loop spans 14 amino acids. Trimming took off 0 bases at V and 7 bases at J, with 10 bases between the two ends. The DNA for the CDR3 is TGCGCCAGCAGCTTGGTTCGGTCGGGCGGGGAGCTGTTTTTT. This encodes CASSLVRSGGELFF. The entire variable domain, with the rest obtained from reference TRBV5-1 and TRBJ2-2, is as follows: KAGVTQTPRYLIKTRGQQVTLSCSPISGHRSVSWYQQTPGQGLQFLFEYFSETQRNKGNFPGRFSGRQFSNSRSEMNVSTLELGDSALYLCASSLVRSGGELFFGEGSRLTVL.

This chain uses TRBV27 with TRBJ1-4, with D possibly TRBD1 on 6 matching bases. Germline CDR1 MNHEY, CDR2 SMNVEV (reference sequence). The CDR3 totals 14 residues. V gave up 5 bases and J gave up 8 bases, with 15 bases separating them. The DNA of the CDR3 is TGTGCCAGCAGTCCGGGGGGCTTAGACGAAAAACTGTTTTTT. This codes for CASSPGGLDEKLFF.

This clone was picked up one time. The genes are TRBV11-3 and TRBJ2-2; 7 bases align to TRBD1. Germline CDR1 SGHNT, CDR2 YENEEA. The CDR3 is made up of 18 amino acids. V was pared by 0 bases and J by 3 bases, with 10 bases of the junction left unmatched. Here the CDR3 DNA reads TGTGCCAGCAGCTTAGACCAAGGGGGCAGTGCGCACACCGGGGAGCTGTTTTTT. Translating it yields CASSLDQGGSAHTGELFF.

This clone came up a few times. The chain combines TRBV11-2 with TRBJ2-3; 9 bases match TRBD2. The germline V gene encodes CDR1 SGHAT and CDR2 FQNNGV. The length of the CDR3 is 16 residues. The junction had 10 bases not matched to a gene; V was cut back by 5 bases and J by 4 bases. The CDR3, as DNA: TGTGCCAGCAGCCCGAACCCTAGCGGGACCCCAGATACGCAGTATTTT. Translated: CASSPNPSGTPDTQYF.

V is TRBV7-3 and J is TRBJ1-1, with TRBD1 identical over 8 bases. The CDR3 contains 14 residues. J lost 4 bases, V lost 5 bases, and 6 bases had no gene match. CDR1 and CDR2 from the germline V gene are SGHTA and FQGTGA. The CDR3 reads CASSQGQVVTEAFF. The CDR3 DNA reads TGTGCCAGCAGCCAGGGACAGGTGGTCACTGAAGCTTTCTTT.

The rearrangement links TRBV29-1 to TRBJ2-1, with TRBD2 identical over 11 bases. J was trimmed by 9 bases and V by 6 bases; bases with no gene match: 16. The CDR3 length is 16 residues. The V gene's germline CDR1 is SQVTM and CDR2 ANQGSEA. Here the CDR3 DNA reads TGCAGCGTCTACGGTCAACTAGCGGGAGAAAGTGGTGAGCAGTTCTTC. Its translation is CSVYGQLAGESGEQFF.

The rearrangement uses TRBV6-5 and TRBJ1-2; 8 nucleotides match TRBD1. Trimming took 6 bases from V and 5 from J; bases not matched to a gene: 11. Looked up from germline, CDR1 is MNHEY and CDR2 is SVGAGI. This CDR3 has 15 amino acids. The CDR3, as DNA: TGTGCCAGCAGAGAGGGACAGGCGGGTACTTATGGCTACACCTTC. Translating gives CASREGQAGTYGYTF.

The J gene is TRBJ1-1, the V gene TRBV30; 7 bases align to TRBD1. Germline V gene sequence: CDR1 GTSNPN, CDR2 SVGIG (reference sequence). The CDR3 runs to 13 residues. J lost 4 bases, V lost 2 bases, and 4 bases had no gene match. The CDR3 nucleotides are TGTGCCTGGAGTAGGGACAGTGGCACTGAAGCTTTCTTT. Translation gives CAWSRDSGTEAFF.

The chain carries TRBV19 and TRBJ1-1; 7 bases line up with TRBD1. This CDR3 has 17 residues. V was clipped by 3 bases and J by 8 bases; unmatched bases: 18. Germline V gene sequence: CDR1 LNHDA, CDR2 SQIVND (reference sequence). CDR3 in DNA: TGTGCCAGTAGTATCGATAGGACAGGATGGGGCCCTGGAGAAGCTTTCTTT. This sequence encodes CASSIDRTGWGPGEAFF.

The J gene is TRBJ2-1, the V gene TRBV11-2; 13 bases match TRBD2. The CDR3 contains 19 residues. From germline, CDR1 is SGHAT and CDR2 FQNNGV. The V segment lost 5 bases and the J segment 5 bases; nucleotides outside the gene matches: 15. The CDR3 nucleotides are TGTGCCAGCAGCCCAAGACTAGCGGGGGGCCTGCTTTCCCACAATGAGCAGTTCTTC. This encodes CASSPRLAGGLLSHNEQFF.

The chain's CDR3 is CALGRVGNTIYF. CDR3 in DNA: TGTGCCCTGGGCAGGGTCGGAAACACCATATATTTT. The rearrangement links TRBV7-9 to TRBJ1-3; tentative D call: TRBD1 (5 bases). Deletions cut 11 bases from V and 4 bases from J, with 12 bases between. Germline V gene sequence: CDR1 SEHNR, CDR2 FQNEAQ (reference sequence). CDR3 length: 12 residues. Full variable domain (missing parts from reference TRBV7-9 and TRBJ1-3): DTGVSQNPRHKITKRGQNVTFRCDPISEHNRLYWYRQTLGQGPEFLTYFQNEAQLEKSRLLSDRFSAERPKGSFSTLEIQRTEQGDSAMYLCALGRVGNTIYFGEGSWLTVV.

The chain uses TRBV14 and TRBJ2-2; 9 positions match TRBD2. The ends lost 0 bases at V and 1 base at J; junction bases unmatched: 0. Germline loops: CDR1 SGHDN, CDR2 FVKESK. This CDR3 has 16 residues. The CDR3 sequence is CASSQELAGNTGELFF. The CDR3 DNA is TGTGCCAGCAGCCAAGAACTAGCGGGGAACACCGGGGAGCTGTTTTTT. Drawing the rest from reference TRBV14 and TRBJ2-2, the complete variable domain is EAGVTQFPSHSVIEKGQTVTLRCDPISGHDNLYWYRRVMGKEIKFLLHFVKESKQDESGMPNNRFLAERTGGTYSTLKVQPAELEDSGVYFCASSQELAGNTGELFFGEGSRLTVL.

This sequence joins TRBV7-2 and TRBJ1-2; tentatively, D is TRBD1 (6 bases). The CDR3 runs to 11 residues. With 4 bases removed from V and 8 bases from J, the gap between germline ends came to 8 bases. Germline V gene sequence: CDR1 SGHTA, CDR2 FQGNSA. As DNA, the CDR3 is TGTGCCAGCAGCTCTCAGGGGGGCTACACCTTC. Its protein product is CASSSQGGYTF.